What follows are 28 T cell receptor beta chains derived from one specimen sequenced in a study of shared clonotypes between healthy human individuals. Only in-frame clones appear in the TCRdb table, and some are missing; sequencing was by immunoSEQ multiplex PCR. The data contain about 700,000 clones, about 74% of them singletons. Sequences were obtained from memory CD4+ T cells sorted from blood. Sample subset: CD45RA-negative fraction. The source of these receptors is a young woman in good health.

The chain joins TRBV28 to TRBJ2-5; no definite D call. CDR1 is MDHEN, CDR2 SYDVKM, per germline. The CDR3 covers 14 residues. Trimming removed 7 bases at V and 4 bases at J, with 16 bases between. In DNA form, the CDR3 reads TGTGCCAGCACTCCCCCGCCGCCCCGAGAGACCCAGTACTTC. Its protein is CASTPPPPRETQYF.

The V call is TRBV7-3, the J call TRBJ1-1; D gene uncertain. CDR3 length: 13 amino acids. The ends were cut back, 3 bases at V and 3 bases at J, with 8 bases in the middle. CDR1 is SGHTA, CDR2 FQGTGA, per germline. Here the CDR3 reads CASSFQADTEAFF. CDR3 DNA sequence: TGTGCCAGCAGCTTCCAGGCAGACACTGAAGCTTTCTTT.

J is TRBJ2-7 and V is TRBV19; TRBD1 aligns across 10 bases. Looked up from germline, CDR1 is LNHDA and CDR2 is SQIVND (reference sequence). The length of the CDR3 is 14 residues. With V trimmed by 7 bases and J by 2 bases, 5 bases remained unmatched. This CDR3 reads CASKADRGTYEQYF. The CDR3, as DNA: TGTGCCAGTAAGGCGGACAGGGGGACCTACGAGCAGTACTTC.

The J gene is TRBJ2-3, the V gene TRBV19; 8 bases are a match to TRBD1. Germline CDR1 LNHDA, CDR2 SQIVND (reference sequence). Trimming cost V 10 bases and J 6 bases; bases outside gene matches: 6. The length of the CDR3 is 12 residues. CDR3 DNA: TGTGCCACCATGGACAGGGTTGATACGCAGTATTTT. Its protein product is CATMDRVDTQYF.

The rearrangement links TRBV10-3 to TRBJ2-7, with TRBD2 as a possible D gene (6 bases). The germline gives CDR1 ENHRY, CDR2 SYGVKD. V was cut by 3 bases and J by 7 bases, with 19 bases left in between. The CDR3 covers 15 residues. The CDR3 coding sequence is TGTGCCATCAGTGATGCCAGCTCTTCGGGGGATGAGCAGTACTTC. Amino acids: CAISDASSSGDEQYF.

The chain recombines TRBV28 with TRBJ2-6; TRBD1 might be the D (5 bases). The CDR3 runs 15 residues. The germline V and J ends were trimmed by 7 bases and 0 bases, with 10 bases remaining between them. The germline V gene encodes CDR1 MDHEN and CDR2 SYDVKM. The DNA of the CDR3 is TGTGCCAGCACTAGGGGTGGCTCTGGGGCCAACGTCCTGACTTTC. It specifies CASTRGGSGANVLTF.

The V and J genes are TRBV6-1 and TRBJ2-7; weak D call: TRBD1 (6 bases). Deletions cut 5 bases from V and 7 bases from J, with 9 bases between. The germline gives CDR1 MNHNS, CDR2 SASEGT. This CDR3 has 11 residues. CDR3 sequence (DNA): TGTGCCAGCAGTACAGGGCATGAGCAGTACTTC. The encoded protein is CASSTGHEQYF.

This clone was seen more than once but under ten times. The CDR3 DNA is TGCGCCAGCAGCCCAGTCACAAGCGGTGCTACCTACAATGAGCAGTTCTTC. It yields the protein CASSPVTSGATYNEQFF. V gene TRBV4-1 combines with J gene TRBJ2-1; TRBD2 is a possible D gene (5 bases). The CDR3 covers 17 residues. V gave up 4 bases and J gave up 2 bases, with 18 bases separating them. The V gene's germline CDR1 is MGHRA and CDR2 YSYEKL.

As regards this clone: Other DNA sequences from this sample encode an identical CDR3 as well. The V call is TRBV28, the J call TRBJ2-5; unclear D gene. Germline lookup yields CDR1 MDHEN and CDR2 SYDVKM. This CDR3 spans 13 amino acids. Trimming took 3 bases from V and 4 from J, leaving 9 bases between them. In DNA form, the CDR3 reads TGTGCCAGCAGTTTCCCTAGTTTAGAGACCCAGTACTTC. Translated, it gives CASSFPSLETQYF.

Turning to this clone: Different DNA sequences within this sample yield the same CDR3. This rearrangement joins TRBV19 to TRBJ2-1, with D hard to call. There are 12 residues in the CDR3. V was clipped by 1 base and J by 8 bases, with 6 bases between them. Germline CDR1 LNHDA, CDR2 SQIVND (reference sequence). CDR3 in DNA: TGTGCCAGTAGTATAGGTCGGCATGAGCAGTTCTTC. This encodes CASSIGRHEQFF.

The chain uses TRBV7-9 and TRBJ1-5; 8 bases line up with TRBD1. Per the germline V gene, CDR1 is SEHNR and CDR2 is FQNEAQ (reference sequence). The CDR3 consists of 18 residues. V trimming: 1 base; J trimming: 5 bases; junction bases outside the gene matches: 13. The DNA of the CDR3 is TGTGCCAGCAGCTTAGGGACAGGGTTTCTCGGTCCGCATCAGCCCCAGCATTTT. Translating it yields CASSLGTGFLGPHQPQHF.

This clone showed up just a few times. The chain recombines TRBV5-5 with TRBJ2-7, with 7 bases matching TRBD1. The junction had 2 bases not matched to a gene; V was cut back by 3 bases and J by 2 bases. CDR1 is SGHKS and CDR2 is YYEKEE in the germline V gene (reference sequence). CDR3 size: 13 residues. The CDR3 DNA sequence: TGTGCCAGCAGCTCGACAGGGCCCTACGAGCAGTACTTC. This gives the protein CASSSTGPYEQYF.

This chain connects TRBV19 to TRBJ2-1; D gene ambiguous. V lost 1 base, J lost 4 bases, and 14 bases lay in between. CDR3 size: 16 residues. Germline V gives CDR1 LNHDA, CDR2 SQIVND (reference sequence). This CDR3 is CASSIAVGLGYNEQFF. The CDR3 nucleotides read TGTGCCAGTAGTATAGCGGTCGGGTTGGGATACAATGAGCAGTTCTTC.

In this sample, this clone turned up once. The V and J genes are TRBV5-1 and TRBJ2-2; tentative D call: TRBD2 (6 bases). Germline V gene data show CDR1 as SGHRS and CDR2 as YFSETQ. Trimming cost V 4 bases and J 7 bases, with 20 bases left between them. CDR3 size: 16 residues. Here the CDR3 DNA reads TGCGCCAGCAGCCCCGGAGGGCGCAGGGACGGCGGGGAGCTGTTTTTT. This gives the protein CASSPGGRRDGGELFF.

The CDR3 reads CASSLFRDTEQYF. CDR3 bases: TGTGCCAGCAGTTTATTTCGGGACACCGAGCAGTACTTC. This chain links TRBV27 with TRBJ2-7; D possibly corresponds to TRBD1 (6 bases). Trimming removed 1 base from V and 6 bases from J, with 10 bases in between. The CDR3 sequence is 13 residues long. Germline V gene data show CDR1 as MNHEY and CDR2 as SMNVEV (reference sequence).

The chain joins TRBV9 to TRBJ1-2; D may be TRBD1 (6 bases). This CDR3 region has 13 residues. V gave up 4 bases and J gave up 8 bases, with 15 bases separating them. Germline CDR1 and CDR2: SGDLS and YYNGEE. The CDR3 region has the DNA TGTGCCAGCAGCCCGAGGGGGGCCGAGGGCTACACCTTC. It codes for CASSPRGAEGYTF.

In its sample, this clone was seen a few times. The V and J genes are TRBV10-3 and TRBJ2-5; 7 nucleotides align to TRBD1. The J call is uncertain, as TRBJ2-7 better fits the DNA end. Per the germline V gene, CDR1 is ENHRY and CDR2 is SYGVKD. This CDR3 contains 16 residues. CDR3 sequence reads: CAISESGQKAQYEQYF. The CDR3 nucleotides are TGTGCCATCAGTGAGTCGGGACAGAAAGCTCAGTACGAGCAGTACTTC.

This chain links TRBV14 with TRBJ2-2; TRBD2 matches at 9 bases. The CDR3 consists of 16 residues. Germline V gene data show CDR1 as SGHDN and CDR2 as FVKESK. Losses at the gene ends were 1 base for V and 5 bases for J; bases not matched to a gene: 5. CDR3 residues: CASSQGRAGGTGELFF. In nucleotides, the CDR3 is TGTGCCAGCAGCCAAGGTCGAGCGGGAGGAACCGGGGAGCTGTTTTTT.

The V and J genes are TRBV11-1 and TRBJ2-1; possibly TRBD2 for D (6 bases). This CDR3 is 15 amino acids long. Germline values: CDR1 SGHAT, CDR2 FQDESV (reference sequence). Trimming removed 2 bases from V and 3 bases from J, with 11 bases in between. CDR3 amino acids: CASSLPGSLYNEQFF. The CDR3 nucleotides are TGTGCCAGCAGCTTACCCGGGAGCCTCTACAATGAGCAGTTCTTC. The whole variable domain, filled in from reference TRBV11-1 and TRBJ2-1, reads EAEVAQSPRYKITEKSQAVAFWCDPISGHATLYWYRQILGQGPELLVQFQDESVVDDSQLPKDRFSAERLKGVDSTLKIQPAELGDSAMYLCASSLPGSLYNEQFFGPGTRLTVL.

The CDR3 reads CASSSPGTVGSNQPQHF. In DNA, the CDR3 is TGTGCCAGCAGTTCCCCCGGGACAGTTGGTAGCAATCAGCCCCAGCATTTT. V gene TRBV28 combines with J gene TRBJ1-5, with 7 nucleotides matching TRBD1. The CDR3 contains 17 residues. Germline assignment: CDR1 MDHEN and CDR2 SYDVKM. V dropped 4 bases and J dropped 0; count of bases not matched to a gene: 9.

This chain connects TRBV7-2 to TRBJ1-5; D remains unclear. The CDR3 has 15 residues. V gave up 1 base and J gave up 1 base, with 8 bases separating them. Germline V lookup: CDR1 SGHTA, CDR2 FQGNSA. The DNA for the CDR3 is TGTGCCAGCAGCTTAGTGATCGGGAGCAATCAGCCCCAGCATTTT. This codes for CASSLVIGSNQPQHF.

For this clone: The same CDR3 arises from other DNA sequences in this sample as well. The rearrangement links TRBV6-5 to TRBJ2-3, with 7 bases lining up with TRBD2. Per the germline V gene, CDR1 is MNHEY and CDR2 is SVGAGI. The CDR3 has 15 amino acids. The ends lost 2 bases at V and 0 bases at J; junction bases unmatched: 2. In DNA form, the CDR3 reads TGTGCCAGCAGTTACGGCGGGAGTAGCACAGATACGCAGTATTTT. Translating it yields CASSYGGSSTDTQYF.

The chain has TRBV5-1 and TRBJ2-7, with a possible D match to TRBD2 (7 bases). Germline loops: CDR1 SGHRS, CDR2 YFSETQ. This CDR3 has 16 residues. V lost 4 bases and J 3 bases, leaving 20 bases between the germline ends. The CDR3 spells CASSLHRGRGNYEQYF. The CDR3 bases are TGCGCCAGCAGCCTCCATCGGGGGCGGGGGAACTACGAGCAGTACTTC.

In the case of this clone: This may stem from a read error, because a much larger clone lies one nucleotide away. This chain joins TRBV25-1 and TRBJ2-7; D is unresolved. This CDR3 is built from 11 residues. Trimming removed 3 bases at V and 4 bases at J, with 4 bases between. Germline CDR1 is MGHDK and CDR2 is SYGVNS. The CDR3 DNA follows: TGTGCCAGCAGTGATGGGTACGAGCAGTACTTC. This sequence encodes CASSDGYEQYF.

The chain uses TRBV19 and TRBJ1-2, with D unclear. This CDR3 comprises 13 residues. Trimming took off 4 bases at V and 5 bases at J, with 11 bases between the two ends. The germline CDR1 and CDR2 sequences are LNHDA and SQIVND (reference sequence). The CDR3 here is CASSTSQRYGYTF. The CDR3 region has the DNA TGTGCCAGTAGTACGTCCCAGAGATATGGCTACACCTTC. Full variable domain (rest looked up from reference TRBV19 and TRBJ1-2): DGGITQSPKYLFRKEGQNVTLSCEQNLNHDAMYWYRQDPGQGLRLIYYSQIVNDFQKGDIAEGYSVSREKKESFPLTVTSAQKNPTAFYLCASSTSQRYGYTFGSGTRLTVV.

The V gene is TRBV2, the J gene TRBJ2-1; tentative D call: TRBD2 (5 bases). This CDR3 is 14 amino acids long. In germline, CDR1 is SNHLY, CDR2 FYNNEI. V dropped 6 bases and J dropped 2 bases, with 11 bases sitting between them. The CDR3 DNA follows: TGTGCCAGCAGGACGGACTCAGCCTACAATGAGCAGTTCTTC. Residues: CASRTDSAYNEQFF.

The CDR3 here is CASSYRSGRGNNEQFF. The DNA of the CDR3 is TGTGCCAGCAGTTACCGGAGCGGGAGGGGGAACAATGAGCAGTTCTTC. The rearrangement links TRBV6-5 to TRBJ2-1; 10 positions agree with TRBD2. CDR1 and CDR2 (germline): MNHEY, SVGAGI. With V trimmed by 2 bases and J by 5 bases, 6 bases remained unmatched. The CDR3 totals 16 residues.

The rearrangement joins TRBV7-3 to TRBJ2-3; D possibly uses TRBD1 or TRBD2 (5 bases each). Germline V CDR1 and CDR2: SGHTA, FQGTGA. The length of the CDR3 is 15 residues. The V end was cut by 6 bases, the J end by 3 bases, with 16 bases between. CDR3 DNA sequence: TGTGCCAGCAGTAGGAACCGGGACGGGACAGATACGCAGTATTTT. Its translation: CASSRNRDGTDTQYF.